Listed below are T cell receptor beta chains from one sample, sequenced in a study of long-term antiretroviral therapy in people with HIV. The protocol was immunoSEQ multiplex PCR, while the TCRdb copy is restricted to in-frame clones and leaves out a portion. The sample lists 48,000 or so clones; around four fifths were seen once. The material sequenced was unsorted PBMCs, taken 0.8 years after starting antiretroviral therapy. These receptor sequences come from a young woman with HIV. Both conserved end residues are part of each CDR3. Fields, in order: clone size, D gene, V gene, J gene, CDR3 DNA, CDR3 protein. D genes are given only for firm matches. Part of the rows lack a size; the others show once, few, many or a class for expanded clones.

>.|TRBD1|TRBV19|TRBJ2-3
TGTGCCAGTAGTTCGTACCGGGACAGGGATGCGGATACGCAGTATTTT
CASSSYRDRDADTQYF
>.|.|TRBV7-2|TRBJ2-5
TGTGCCAGCAGCTTACGCGGGATCCAAGAGACCCAGTACTTC
CASSLRGIQETQYF
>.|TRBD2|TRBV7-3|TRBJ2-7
TGTGCCAGCAGCCCCGGACTAGCGGGACCCTACGAGCAGTACTTC
CASSPGLAGPYEQYF
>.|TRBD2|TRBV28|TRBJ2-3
TGTGCCAGCGGTGGACTAGCGGTTCTCACAGATACGCAGTATTTT
CASGGLAVLTDTQYF
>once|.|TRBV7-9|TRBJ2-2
TGTGCCAGCAGCTTAATCTCCCCTTTGGGGCGCCTGAACACCGGGGAGCTGTTTTTT
CASSLISPLGRLNTGELFF
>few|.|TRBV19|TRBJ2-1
TGTGCCAGTAGTATCGGAGGCACATCCTACAATGAGCAGTTCTTC
CASSIGGTSYNEQFF
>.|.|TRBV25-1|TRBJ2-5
TGTGCCAGCAGTTCTCCACGGGAGACCCAGTACTTC
CASSSPRETQYF
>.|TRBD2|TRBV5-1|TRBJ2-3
TGCGCCAGCAGCGGGGGACTAGCGCTCACAGATACGCAGTATTTT
CASSGGLALTDTQYF
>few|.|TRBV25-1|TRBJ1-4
TGTGCCAGCAGTGAATATACAGGGAAAGAAAAACTGTTTTTT
CASSEYTGKEKLFF
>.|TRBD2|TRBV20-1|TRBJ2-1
TGCAGTGCTTTAAGCGGGAGCGTTCAGTTCTTC
CSALSGSVQFF
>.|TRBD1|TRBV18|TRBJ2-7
TGTGCCAGCTCAGTGCGGACAGGGGGCTCGGCCCTTGAGCAGTACTTC
CASSVRTGGSALEQYF
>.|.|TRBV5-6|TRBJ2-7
TGTGCCAGCAGCTTGAGGGATAGATTCTACGAGCAGTACTTC
CASSLRDRFYEQYF
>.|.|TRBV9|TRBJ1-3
TGTGCCAGCAGCGCTCTACAGGGCGTTGGTGGAAACACCATATATTTT
CASSALQGVGGNTIYF
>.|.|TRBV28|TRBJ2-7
TGTGCCAGCAGTTACGGACAGTCCTACGAGCAGTACTTC
CASSYGQSYEQYF
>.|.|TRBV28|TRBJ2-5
TGTGCGACTTCCTTATCGGACCGCGGGGCCCAAGAGACCCAGTACTTC
CATSLSDRGAQETQYF
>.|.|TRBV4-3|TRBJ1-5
TGCGCCAGCAGCCAAGATGGCACCTCTAGCAATCAGCCCCAGCATTTT
CASSQDGTSSNQPQHF
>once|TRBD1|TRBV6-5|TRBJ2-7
TGTGCCAGCAGTTACAGGGACAGCGGCTACGAGCAGTACTTC
CASSYRDSGYEQYF
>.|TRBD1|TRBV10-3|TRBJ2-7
TGTGCCATCAGTGGGGCGGGACAGGGGATTTACGAGCAGTACTTC
CAISGAGQGIYEQYF
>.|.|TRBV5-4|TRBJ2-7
TGTGCCAGCAGCCCTAGGACGCGGACCTACGAGCAGTACTTC
CASSPRTRTYEQYF
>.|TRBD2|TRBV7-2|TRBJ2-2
TGTGCCAGCAGCTTAGCCAGCGGGAGGACCGGGGAGCTGTTTTTT
CASSLASGRTGELFF
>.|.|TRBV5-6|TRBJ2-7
TGTGCCAGCAGCTTGGGGGCCACGAAGGGGTACTACGAGCAGTACTTC
CASSLGATKGYYEQYF
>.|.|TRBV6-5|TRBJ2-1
TGTGCCAGCAGTTATCTCGGTCGGAGAAATGAGCAGTTCTTC
CASSYLGRRNEQFF
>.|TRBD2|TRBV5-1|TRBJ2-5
TGCGCCAGCAGCGCTCCGGGACTAGCGGGAGAGACCCAGTACTTC
CASSAPGLAGETQYF
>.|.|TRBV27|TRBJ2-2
TGTGCCAGCAGTTTAGGTCAACCCACCGGGGAGCTGTTTTTT
CASSLGQPTGELFF